This T cell receptor (beta chain) appears in the sequencing data of a study of blood T cell repertoires in COVID-19. In the authors' methods: Estimation of nucleated cell counts was performed using reference gene primer amplification. The method was immunoSEQ multiplex PCR; TCRdb's version includes in-frame clones alone and lacks a portion of them. The V and J calls and clone size are taken from that table; D and trimming were inferred from the DNA. The sample includes about 280,000 clones, around 87% of them seen just once. In this sample, this clone turned up once. The CDR3 extends over 16 amino acids. Germline assignment: CDR1 SGHNT and CDR2 YYREEE (reference sequence). Trimming took 0 bases from V and 5 from J; bases not matched to a gene: 6.

The chain recombines TRBV5-4 with TRBJ2-1, with 9 bases fitting TRBD2. This TCR was recovered from a young woman who had recovered from COVID-19. The source material was peripheral blood. The CDR3 spells CASSLVGRGGNNEQFF. DNA of the CDR3: TGTGCCAGCAGCTTGGTCGGGCGGGGGGGTAACAATGAGCAGTTCTTC.